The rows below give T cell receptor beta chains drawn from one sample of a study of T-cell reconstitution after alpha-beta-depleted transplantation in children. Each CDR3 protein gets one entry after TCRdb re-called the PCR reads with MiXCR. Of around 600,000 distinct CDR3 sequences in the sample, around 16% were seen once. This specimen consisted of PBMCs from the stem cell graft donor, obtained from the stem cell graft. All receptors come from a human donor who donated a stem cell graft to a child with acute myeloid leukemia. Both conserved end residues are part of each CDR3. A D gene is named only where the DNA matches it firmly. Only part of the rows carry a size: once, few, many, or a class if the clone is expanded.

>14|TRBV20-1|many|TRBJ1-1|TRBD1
TGCAGTGCTGCGTGGGGACAGACGAACACTGAAGCTTTCTTT
CSAAWGQTNTEAFF
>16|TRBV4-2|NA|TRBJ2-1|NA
TGTGCCAGCAGCCAAGGATCACTAGACTCCTACAATGAGCAGTTCTTC
CASSQGSLDSYNEQFF
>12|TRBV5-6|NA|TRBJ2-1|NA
TGTGCCAGCAGCTTGGAGATGGGAGAGCAGTTCTTC
CASSLEMGEQFF
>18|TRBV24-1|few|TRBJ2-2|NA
TGTGCCACCAGTGGAACCCTCGGAGTCGTTTTAGACACCGGGGAGCTGTTTTTT
CATSGTLGVVLDTGELFF
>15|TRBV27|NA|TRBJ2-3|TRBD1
TGTGCCAGCAGTTTCGGGACAGTTAGCACAGATACGCAGTATTTT
CASSFGTVSTDTQYF
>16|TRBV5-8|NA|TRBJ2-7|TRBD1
TGTGCCAGCAGCTCCAGACAGGGGGAGAATTGGGACGAGCAGTACTTC
CASSSRQGENWDEQYF
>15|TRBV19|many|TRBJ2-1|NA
TGTGCCAGTGCCTCGCCCTTCAGCTCCTACAATGAGCAGTTCTTC
CASASPFSSYNEQFF
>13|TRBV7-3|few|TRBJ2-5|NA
TGTGCCAGCAGCTGGACTAACCAAGAGACCCAGTACTTC
CASSWTNQETQYF
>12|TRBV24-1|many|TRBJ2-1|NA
TGTGCCACCAGTGATTTGAGGAATCAGCAGTTCTTC
CATSDLRNQQFF
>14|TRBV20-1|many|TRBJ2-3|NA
TGCAGTGCTACCACATGGCCCGGCGGGGATACGCAGTATTTT
CSATTWPGGDTQYF
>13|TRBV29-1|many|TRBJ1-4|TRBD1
TGCAGCGTGAACCCGGGGACAGGTCGGGAACTGTTTTTT
CSVNPGTGRELFF
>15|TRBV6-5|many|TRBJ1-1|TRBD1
TGTGCCAGCAGTTCTCCTGGGACAGGCTATACTGAAGCTTTCTTT
CASSSPGTGYTEAFF
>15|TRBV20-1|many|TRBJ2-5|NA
TGCAGTGCTAGAGATACCCCTCAAATAGGAGGGACCCAGTACTTC
CSARDTPQIGGTQYF
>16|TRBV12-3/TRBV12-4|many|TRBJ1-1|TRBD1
TGTGCCAGCACCGATCCAGGGGGCGCGGTGAACACTGAAGCTTTCTTT
CASTDPGGAVNTEAFF
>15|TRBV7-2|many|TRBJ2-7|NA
TGTGCCAGCAGCTTGTCGAGGGGTAGGGCCTACGAGCAGTACTTC
CASSLSRGRAYEQYF
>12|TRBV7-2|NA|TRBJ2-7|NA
TGTGCCAGCAGCATGGGTGAATACGAGCAGTACTTC
CASSMGEYEQYF
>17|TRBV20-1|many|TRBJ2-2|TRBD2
TGCAGTGCTAGCCGCTATTCCGGGACTAGCCCTACCGGGGAGCTGTTTTTT
CSASRYSGTSPTGELFF
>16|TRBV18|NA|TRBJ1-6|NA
TGTGCCAGCTCACCGCTCGGGACAAATCATAATTCACCCCTCCACTTT
CASSPLGTNHNSPLHF